These T cell receptor beta chains were read from a single sample in a study of blood T cell repertoires in COVID-19. TCRdb's table, derived via immunoSEQ multiplex PCR, lists solely in-frame clones and lacks some. Among around 97,000 clones, over 75% were seen once, and the ten largest hold over 10%. Input material: peripheral blood. These receptors were collected from a human donor in a cohort sampled during active or convalescent COVID-19. Both conserved end residues are part of each CDR3.

j_gene	v_gene	CDR3aa
TRBJ1-5	TRBV4-3	CASSQDRGLYQPQHF
TRBJ1-4	TRBV7-2	CASSTGTGAGKLFF
TRBJ2-6	TRBV5-4	CASDSSTGANVLTF
TRBJ1-2	TRBV28	CASSPPGQGALPYGYTF
TRBJ2-7	TRBV30	CAWGRQGGNYEQYF
TRBJ1-2	TRBV24-1	CATSRGSGNYGYTF
TRBJ1-2	TRBV18	CASSPPLSGTDLYGYTF
TRBJ1-2	TRBV12-3/TRBV12-4	CASSLLHTGGYTF
TRBJ2-7	TRBV12-3/TRBV12-4	CASSHGQGLSQYF
TRBJ2-5	TRBV6-5	CASSSYSGGETQYF
TRBJ2-5	TRBV10-3	CAISEIGQGAAETQYF
TRBJ1-6	TRBV19	CASTGGKGSPLHF
TRBJ2-5	TRBV2	CASSVDRGGQETQYF
TRBJ1-5	TRBV6-5	CASSRGHSDQPQHF
TRBJ2-1	TRBV4-1	CASSHPPRDSLSDEQFF
TRBJ1-4	TRBV29-1	CSVQEGEKLFF
TRBJ2-3	TRBV5-5	CASSLLAGGFTDTQYF
TRBJ2-3	TRBV10-3	CAISGGGGAGDTQYF
TRBJ2-7	TRBV11-3	CASSFQGGVSSYEQYF
TRBJ2-4	TRBV28	CASGIAKNIQYF
TRBJ2-3	TRBV3-1/TRBV3-2	CASGTSLTDTQYF
TRBJ2-5	TRBV6-5	CASNPGRGGETQYF
TRBJ1-4	TRBV10-3	CAISDTGFEKLFF
TRBJ1-4	TRBV5-1	CASSLGQANEKLFF
TRBJ2-3	TRBV18	CASSLGQGTDTQYF
TRBJ2-1	TRBV7-3	CASSWDSSYNEQFF
TRBJ2-7	TRBV2	CASRLTTGGFYEQYF
TRBJ2-7	TRBV25-1	CASSVSTGPLREQYF
TRBJ2-2	TRBV4-2	CASSQVTSGTNTGELFF
TRBJ1-4	TRBV15	CATSRDQQTNEKLFF
TRBJ1-1	TRBV11-1	CASSRTGFTEAFF
TRBJ1-2	TRBV6-5	CASSYRPGGDYGYTF
TRBJ1-2	TRBV5-4	CASRIGGVGYTF
TRBJ2-1	TRBV19	CASSPLGTSYFYEQFF
TRBJ2-7	TRBV7-9	CASSSTGYEQYF
TRBJ2-3	TRBV19	CASSDPGSGGYTDTQYF
TRBJ1-6	TRBV5-4	CASSIPGQVNNSPLHF
TRBJ2-2	TRBV29-1	CSVERQRNTGELFF
TRBJ2-2	TRBV28	CASSLPVGELFF
TRBJ2-5	TRBV7-2	CASSLRNRGSQETQYF
TRBJ2-1	TRBV3-1/TRBV3-2	CASSQDLAGDSYNEQFF
TRBJ1-1	TRBV7-6	CASSLAGETEAFF
TRBJ1-1	TRBV6-5	CATYRGGNTEAFF
TRBJ1-1	TRBV19	CASRTGLNTEAFF
TRBJ1-6	TRBV6-5	CASRMDSSYNSPLHF
TRBJ1-1	TRBV2	CATERYNEAFF
TRBJ2-1	TRBV19	CASSPERDRGSDEQFF
TRBJ1-2	TRBV24-1	CATSDFGGYTF
TRBJ2-7	TRBV6-5	CASSYARGLYEQYF
TRBJ2-1	TRBV11-2	CASRHLARTSGGAGEQFF
TRBJ1-3	TRBV28	CASSLGGDSGNTIYF
TRBJ1-6	TRBV5-4	CASRGGGQTNSPLHF
TRBJ2-7	TRBV6-5	CASSRDRGYEQYF